These 14 T cell receptor beta chains came from one sample sequenced in a study of T cells in Graves' hyperthyroidism and ophthalmopathy. The TCR beta CDR3 regions underwent amplification using RNA transcripts as the source. First-round RT-PCR with HTBI primers amplified the TCR CDR3 region. TCRdb called the multiplex PCR reads again in MiXCR, with one record for every CDR3 protein. There are approximately 520,000 distinct CDR3 sequences in the sample; approximately 25% occur only once, and roughly 10% lies in the top ten. Sequences were obtained from blood. The source is a woman in her 30s with Graves' ophthalmopathy.

J is TRBJ2-5 and V is TRBV20-1; possible D gene TRBD1, 6 bases. This CDR3 comprises 12 residues. Trimming cost V 5 bases and J 5 bases, with 12 bases left between them. CDR1 DFQATT and CDR2 SNEGSKA come from the germline V gene (reference sequence). The CDR3 nucleotides read TGCAGTGCTGTACAGGGTCTGGAGACCCAGTACTTC. It encodes CSAVQGLETQYF.

This clonotype was recorded at least ten times. The rearrangement uses TRBV7-2 and TRBJ1-5, with no clear D. V lost 1 base to trimming and J lost 1 base, with 11 bases between them. The CDR3 runs to 16 residues. Germline V gives CDR1 SGHTA, CDR2 FQGNSA. The CDR3: CASSLGSFNSNQPQHF. DNA for the CDR3: TGTGCCAGCAGCTTAGGCTCGTTCAACAGCAATCAGCCCCAGCATTTT.

This clonotype was observed at least ten times. The chain carries TRBV19 and TRBJ1-1, with TRBD1 matching over 8 bases. V was pared by 6 bases and J by 4 bases, with 10 bases of the junction left unmatched. The germline gives CDR1 LNHDA, CDR2 SQIVND (reference sequence). The CDR3 has 15 amino acids. CDR3 sequence (DNA): TGTGCCAGTAGAACCTCAGGGGGCGCGACCACTGAAGCTTTCTTT. Its translation: CASRTSGGATTEAFF.

The rearrangement uses TRBV29-1 and TRBJ2-7, with 8 bases fitting TRBD2. V shed 3 bases and J 6 bases; nucleotides not matched to a gene: 7. The CDR3 length is 13 residues. Germline V gene sequence: CDR1 SQVTM, CDR2 ANQGSEA. CDR3 amino acids: CSVDGTRSGEQYF. The CDR3 DNA reads TGCAGCGTTGACGGGACTAGGTCGGGCGAGCAGTACTTC.

This clonotype was seen at least ten times. The chain recombines TRBV18 with TRBJ1-5; D ambiguous. The CDR3 has 13 residues. Trimming cost V 8 bases and J 1 base, with 9 bases left between them. Per germline, CDR1 KGHSH and CDR2 LQKENI. The CDR3 reads CASADGSNQPQHF. In DNA form, the CDR3 reads TGTGCCAGCGCGGACGGGAGCAATCAGCCCCAGCATTTT. The full variable domain, with the rest looked up from reference TRBV18 and TRBJ1-5, is NAGVMQNPRHLVRRRGQEARLRCSPMKGHSHVYWYRQLPEEGLKFMVYLQKENIIDESGMPKERFSAEFPKEGPSILRIQQVVRGDSAAYFCASADGSNQPQHFGDGTRLSIL.

V is TRBV6-1 and J is TRBJ1-2; D is undetermined. With 1 base removed from V and 4 bases from J, the gap between germline ends came to 10 bases. Per the germline V gene, CDR1 is MNHNS and CDR2 is SASEGT. The CDR3 extends over 14 amino acids. CDR3 loop: CASSEDVPVYGYTF. DNA for the CDR3: TGTGCCAGCAGTGAAGATGTGCCAGTCTATGGCTACACCTTC.

Many counts were recorded for this clonotype. The CDR3 DNA follows: TGCGCCAGCCGACCTGCAGGGAACCCCACTGAAGCTTTCTTT. It specifies CASRPAGNPTEAFF. The chain uses TRBV5-1 and TRBJ1-1, with D maybe TRBD1 (5 bases). Germline CDR1 is SGHRS and CDR2 is YFSETQ. V was cut by 7 bases and J by 4 bases, with 17 bases left in between. There are 14 residues in the CDR3.

About this clonotype itself: A much larger clone lies a single base off, so this may be a read error. The chain joins TRBV28 to TRBJ2-7; the D call may be TRBD1 or TRBD2 (5 bases each). Germline assignment: CDR1 MDHEN and CDR2 SYDVKM. Trimming removed 5 bases at V and 3 bases at J, with 17 bases between. The CDR3 runs to 15 residues. CDR3 amino acids: CASSRAGTGVYEQYF. In DNA form, the CDR3 reads TGTGCCAGCAGTCGGGCTGGGACGGGCGTCTACGAGCAGTACTTC.

This clonotype was recorded at least ten times. The rearrangement joins TRBV9 to TRBJ1-2; D is possibly TRBD1 (6 bases). Germline V gives CDR1 SGDLS, CDR2 YYNGEE. The CDR3 has 14 residues. V dropped 3 bases and J dropped 0 bases, with 9 bases sitting between them. The CDR3 here is CASSAGQPNYGYTF. CDR3 in DNA: TGTGCCAGCAGCGCCGGACAGCCTAACTATGGCTACACCTTC.

This clonotype was seen repeatedly, ten times or more. The CDR3 is CASREYGQGLSLNTEAFF. CDR3 coding DNA: TGTGCCAGCAGGGAATATGGACAAGGCCTCTCGTTGAACACTGAAGCTTTCTTT. This chain uses TRBV2 with TRBJ1-1; tentatively, D is TRBD1 (5 bases). The CDR3 spans 18 residues. The germline V gene has CDR1 SNHLY and CDR2 FYNNEI. The ends were cut back, 6 bases at V and 0 bases at J, with 23 bases in the middle. Together with reference TRBV2 and TRBJ1-1, the CDR3 gives the full variable domain: EPEVTQTPSHQVTQMGQEVILRCVPISNHLYFYWYRQILGQKVEFLVSFYNNEISEKSEIFDDQFSVERPDGSNFTLKIRSTKLEDSAMYFCASREYGQGLSLNTEAFFGQGTRLTVV.

This clonotype was observed many times. This CDR3 is CASSLSAGNNQPQHF. The CDR3 DNA is TGTGCCAGCAGTTTATCGGCAGGGAACAATCAGCCCCAGCATTTT. The chain recombines TRBV27 with TRBJ1-5, with D perhaps TRBD1 (5 bases). V was cut by 0 bases and J by 3 bases, with 9 bases left in between. Germline V CDR1 and CDR2: MNHEY, SMNVEV (reference sequence). The CDR3 covers 15 residues.

This clonotype was seen at least ten times. The chain carries TRBV6-2 or TRBV6-3 and TRBJ1-1; D possibly corresponds to TRBD1 (5 bases). Trimming pared 4 bases from V and 2 bases from J, leaving 11 bases between. In germline, CDR1 is MNHEY, CDR2 SVGEGT. This CDR3 contains 14 residues. CDR3 protein: CASSFPGPNTEAFF. CDR3 bases: TGTGCCAGCAGTTTCCCAGGGCCAAACACTGAAGCTTTCTTT.

Many counts were recorded for this clonotype. V and J are TRBV7-9 and TRBJ1-1; D gene ambiguous. Trimming took 1 base from V and 1 from J, leaving 16 bases between them. CDR3 size: 17 residues. The germline CDR1 and CDR2 sequences are SEHNR and FQNEAQ (reference sequence). The CDR3 DNA sequence: TGTGCCAGCAGCTTAGGCCGGCGGAGAATGGGGAACACTGAAGCTTTCTTT. Its translation is CASSLGRRRMGNTEAFF.

Ten or more counts support this clonotype. The V call is TRBV2, the J call TRBJ2-7; no clear D gene. Between the trimmed V and J ends, which lost 6 bases and 6 bases, there was a span of 12 bases. The CDR3 extends over 12 amino acids. The V gene's germline CDR1 is SNHLY and CDR2 FYNNEI. The DNA for the CDR3 is TGTGCCAGCAGGACCCTGGCCCTCGAGCAGTACTTC. It encodes CASRTLALEQYF.